This section outlines one TCR beta chain sequence together with its context. This entry is derived from a study of OX40 agonist ivuxolimab in advanced cancers. This CDR3 spans 12 amino acids. V lost 6 bases to trimming and J lost 7 bases, with 11 bases between them. CDR1 and CDR2 from the germline V gene are MDHEN and SYDVKM. Produced via immunoSEQ multiplex PCR; TCRdb's table is partial and in-frame only. The repertoire holds 85,000 to 95,000 clones, with roughly 89% as singletons. This clonotype was obtained from an adult with an advanced solid tumor such as melanoma, head and neck, liver or kidney cancer. The sample in question was CD4+ or CD8+ T cells sorted from blood, obtained in a trial of the OX40 agonist ivuxolimab. V usage is TRBV28 and J usage is TRBJ2-3; no firm D call. Here the CDR3 reads CASSFSRYTQYF. For the CDR3, the DNA is TGTGCCAGCAGCTTCTCACGATATACGCAGTATTTT.